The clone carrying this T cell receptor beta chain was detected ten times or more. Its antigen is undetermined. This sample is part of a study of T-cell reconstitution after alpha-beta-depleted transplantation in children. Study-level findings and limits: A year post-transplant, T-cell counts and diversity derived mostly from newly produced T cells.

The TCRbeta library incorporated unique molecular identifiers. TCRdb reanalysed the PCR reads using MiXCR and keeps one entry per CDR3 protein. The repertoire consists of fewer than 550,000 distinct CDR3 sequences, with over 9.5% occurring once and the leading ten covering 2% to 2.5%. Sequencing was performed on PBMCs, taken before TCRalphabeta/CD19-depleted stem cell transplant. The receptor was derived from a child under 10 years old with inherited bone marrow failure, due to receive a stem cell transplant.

CDR3 sequence: CSAIGHLKETQYF. CDR3 DNA sequence: TGCAGTGCCATAGGACACCTTAAAGAGACCCAGTACTTC. J is TRBJ2-5 and V is TRBV20-1; possible D gene TRBD1, 5 bases. Germline V gene data show CDR1 as DFQATT and CDR2 as SNEGSKA (reference sequence). V dropped 6 bases and J dropped 3 bases, with 14 bases sitting between them. The CDR3 loop spans 13 amino acids.